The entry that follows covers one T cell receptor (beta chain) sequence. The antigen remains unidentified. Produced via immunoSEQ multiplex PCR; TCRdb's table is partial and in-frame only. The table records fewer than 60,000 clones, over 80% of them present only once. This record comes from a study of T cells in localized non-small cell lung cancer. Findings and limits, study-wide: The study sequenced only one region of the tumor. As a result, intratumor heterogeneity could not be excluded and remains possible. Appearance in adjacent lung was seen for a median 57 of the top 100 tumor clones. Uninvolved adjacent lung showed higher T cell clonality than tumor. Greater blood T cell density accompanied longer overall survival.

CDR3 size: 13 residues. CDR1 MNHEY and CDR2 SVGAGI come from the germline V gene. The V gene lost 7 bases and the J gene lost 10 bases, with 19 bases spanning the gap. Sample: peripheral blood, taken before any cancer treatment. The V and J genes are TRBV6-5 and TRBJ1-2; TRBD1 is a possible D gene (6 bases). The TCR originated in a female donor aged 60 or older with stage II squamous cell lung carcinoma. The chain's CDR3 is CASTKGQGIDYTF. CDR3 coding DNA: TGTGCCAGCACCAAGGGGCAGGGGATAGACTACACCTTC.